This TCR beta chain was identified in a study of chronic HIV infection and antiretroviral therapy. Each CDR3 protein is one row after TCRdb ran MiXCR on the 5' RACE reads. Of about 48,000 distinct CDR3 sequences in the sample, about 18% were seen once. This clonotype was observed a few times. The germline V and J ends were trimmed by 5 bases and 0 bases, with 10 bases remaining between them. This CDR3 is 14 amino acids long. The receptor was isolated from an adult who had HIV and had not received antiretroviral therapy, or was an uninfected healthy control (not recorded which). The sequenced material came from peripheral blood. V is TRBV12-3 or TRBV12-4 and J is TRBJ1-1, with D tentatively TRBD1 (5 bases). The chain's CDR3 is CASSITGMNTEAFF. The CDR3 region has the DNA TGTGCCAGCAGTATAACAGGCATGAACACTGAAGCTTTCTTT.